Given below is one T cell receptor beta chain in context. The sample belongs to a study of low-dose radiotherapy and immunotherapy resistance in tumors. The overall study: Doses of 0.5 Gy per fraction every 2 weeks, totaling 6.5 Gy, went to Cohort 1.

Priming of first-strand cDNA relied on TRAV- and TRBV-specific primers (covering alpha and beta chains). A roughly 20-cycle PCR with a constant-region primer and V-primer adapter amplified TCRs. TCRdb processed the reads anew with MiXCR; each CDR3 protein has one entry. The sample has tens of thousands of distinct CDR3 sequences, 20% to 25% seen once. The CDR3 covers 12 residues. As to time point: before trial treatment. Nivolumab, ipilimumab, aspirin, low-dose cyclophosphamide and low-dose radiotherapy were all administered to the donors. This TCR came from a male donor with prostate cancer. V and J are TRBV26 and TRBJ1-2; the table's D call TRBD1 went unverified against the DNA. TRBV26 is termed a pseudogene. The sequences come from PBMCs, collected before treatment. Here the CDR3 reads CASSTGEYGYTF. In DNA, the CDR3 is TGTGCCAGCAGTACAGGGGAATATGGCTACACCTTC.